The clone carrying this T cell receptor beta chain showed up just a few times. These data belong to a study of blood T cell repertoires in COVID-19. Study details: Specimens from acute and convalescent COVID-19 originated in the United States, Italy and Spain.

Germline assignment: CDR1 SQVTM and CDR2 ANQGSEA. The length of the CDR3 is 15 residues. Trimming removed 0 bases from V and 0 bases from J, with 11 bases in between. In the original workflow: Amplification from reference gene primers served as the basis for estimated nucleated cell counts. Generated by immunoSEQ multiplex PCR, the TCRdb table keeps only in-frame clones and is missing some. V, J and clone size reflect that table, while D and trimming were determined from the DNA. The table includes some 64,000 clones, roughly 82% detected once. This clonotype was sampled from a human donor in a cohort sampled during active COVID-19. Sequenced: peripheral blood. V usage is TRBV29-1 and J usage is TRBJ1-1; no reliable D call. The CDR3: CSVEEIPVMNTEAFF. The CDR3 DNA follows: TGCAGCGTTGAAGAAATCCCCGTTATGAACACTGAAGCTTTCTTT.